These 8 T cell receptor beta chains were sequenced from one sample in a study of cytomegalovirus exposure and HLA in healthy donors. The table came from immunoSEQ multiplex PCR; TCRdb's copy has only in-frame clones and leaves some out. The data contain some 160,000 clones, 80% to 95% of them singletons. Sequencing was carried out using PBMCs. Every receptor here comes from a man younger than 35 in good health and CMV-seronegative.

V usage is TRBV29-1 and J usage is TRBJ2-4, with 7 bases fitting TRBD2. Germline lookup yields CDR1 SQVTM and CDR2 ANQGSEA. The J segment lost 7 bases and the V segment lost 6 bases, leaving 15 bases of the junction unmatched. This CDR3 is 15 amino acids long. This chain's CDR3 is CSVMVRGGRGNIQYF. The CDR3 nucleotides are TGCAGCGTCATGGTGCGCGGAGGGCGGGGGAACATTCAGTACTTC.

The chain is built from TRBV5-1 and TRBJ2-5; 10 bases agree with TRBD1. The CDR3 totals 15 residues. With V trimmed by 1 base and J by 4 bases, 4 bases remained unmatched. CDR1 is SGHRS and CDR2 is YFSETQ in the germline V gene. The chain's CDR3 is CASSLSGTGVETQYF. The CDR3 DNA follows: TGCGCCAGCAGCTTGTCTGGGACAGGGGTAGAGACCCAGTACTTC.

The chain links TRBV5-1 to TRBJ1-2; perhaps TRBD1 as D (6 bases). Germline loops: CDR1 SGHRS, CDR2 YFSETQ. CDR3 length equals 13 residues. The V end was cut by 0 bases, the J end by 6 bases, with 9 bases between. The CDR3, as DNA: TGCGCCAGCAGCTTGGGCTGGGACAATGGCTACACCTTC. Protein: CASSLGWDNGYTF.

This chain links TRBV6-4 with TRBJ2-3, with 8 bases identical to TRBD1. The CDR3 length is 16 residues. Germline CDR1 reads MRHNA; CDR2 reads SNTAGT. V dropped 0 bases and J dropped 4; count of bases not matched to a gene: 6. CDR3 region: CASSDSWQGAADTQYF. CDR3 nucleotides: TGTGCCAGCAGTGACTCGTGGCAGGGGGCGGCAGATACGCAGTATTTT.

V gene TRBV5-8 combines with J gene TRBJ1-2; 10 bases map to TRBD1. Germline lookup yields CDR1 SGHTS and CDR2 YDEGEE. The V and J ends lost 2 bases and 5 bases, in that order; junction bases with no gene match: 9. The length of the CDR3 is 16 residues. Here the CDR3 reads CASSFRQGAKQYGYTF. For the CDR3, the DNA is TGTGCCAGCAGCTTCCGACAGGGGGCAAAACAGTATGGCTACACCTTC.

The rearrangement links TRBV11-3 to TRBJ2-5; TRBD2 is a possible D gene (6 bases). The V gene lost 8 bases and the J gene lost 5 bases, with 12 bases spanning the gap. Germline V gene sequence: CDR1 SGHNT, CDR2 YENEEA. This CDR3 is built from 12 residues. The CDR3 DNA reads TGTGCCAGCTGGAGGGCCGGGGAGACCCAGTACTTC. It codes for CASWRAGETQYF.

The rearrangement joins TRBV7-2 to TRBJ2-5; D ambiguous. Germline loops: CDR1 SGHTA, CDR2 FQGNSA. The CDR3 totals 13 residues. V lost 5 bases and J 3 bases, leaving 10 bases between the germline ends. The CDR3 DNA reads as TGTGCCAGCAGCAATCCGCAGGAAGAGACCCAGTACTTC. The encoded protein is CASSNPQEETQYF.

Only one count was recorded for this clone. This chain links TRBV4-3 with TRBJ1-1; 8 bases map to TRBD1. Trimming removed 5 bases from V and 7 bases from J; junction bases left unmatched: 9. The CDR3 consists of 14 residues. Germline V lookup: CDR1 LGHNA, CDR2 YSLEER. The CDR3 nucleotides read TGCGCCAGCAGCTCAACAGGGGGATGGGGTGAAGCTTTCTTT. It specifies CASSSTGGWGEAFF.